The entry that follows covers one TCR beta chain sequence. Its antigen is as yet unknown. The entry originates in a study of CD8 T cells in Susac syndrome. General study findings and limits: A relatively small number of individuals underwent TCR sequencing and HLA analysis.

The CDR3 has 16 amino acids. The V and J ends lost 1 base and 0 bases respectively, with 10 bases between them. The germline V gene encodes CDR1 SGHTA and CDR2 FQGNSA. The RNA input was about 0.5 to 1 ug, and it was reverse transcribed with random hexamers. MiXCR, run by TCRdb on the immunoSEQ multiplex PCR reads, gives a single entry per CDR3 protein. The data contain around 300,000 distinct CDR3 sequences, 75% to 85% of them singletons. This TCR derives from a human donor with multiple sclerosis. The rearrangement uses TRBV7-2 and TRBJ1-5; TRBD1 might be the D (5 bases). Sequencing was done on a sample of CD8+ T cells from PBMCs. This CDR3 is CASSLGTHYSNQPQHF. CDR3 nucleotide sequence: TGTGCCAGCAGCTTAGGGACACACTATAGCAATCAGCCCCAGCATTTT.